This TCR beta chain was identified during a study of cytomegalovirus exposure and HLA in healthy donors. Turning to the study itself: Around 77% of roughly 400 genotyped donors fell in the Caucasian-associated ancestry cluster.

As for this clone: Its antigen remains unidentified.

PCR primers comprised 60 Vbeta and 13 Jbeta primers. Profiling relied on immunoSEQ multiplex PCR, and the TCRdb table lists in-frame clones only, not all of them. Of about 190,000 clones listed, about 81% were seen once; the top ten hold around 1.9%. Study-level points and caveats: Later, an analysis showed that TCR beta chains associated with HLA were more clonally expanded than others that were equally common.

This CDR3 comprises 16 residues. V lost 2 bases, J lost 0 bases, and 11 bases lay in between. CDR1 SGHTA and CDR2 FQGNSA come from the germline V gene. The chain employs TRBV7-2 and TRBJ1-5; weak D call: TRBD1 (5 bases). The TCR sequence derives from a man younger than 35 in good health and CMV-seronegative. Material: PBMCs. The CDR3 DNA reads TGTGCCAGCAGCTTACTGACAGCATATAGCAATCAGCCCCAGCATTTT. It specifies CASSLLTAYSNQPQHF.